This is a list of T cell receptor beta chains from one sample in a study of regulatory T cells in long-lasting Graves disease. Each CDR3 protein is one row after TCRdb ran MiXCR on the multiplex PCR reads. The repertoire has 360,000 or so distinct CDR3 sequences, roughly 25% of them found once; the top ten carry approximately 27%. Sequencing was performed on peripheral blood mononuclear cells (PBMCs), taken when the disease was refractory, from a patient treated with antithyroid drugs. The origin of the receptors is a middle-aged woman with Graves disease. The CDR3 runs from the conserved cysteine through the conserved F or W. The D gene is left open where the match is weak. Clone size, where shown, is once, few, many, or a class for clones that have expanded.

d_gene,v_gene,abundance,j_gene,CDR3aa,CDR3nt
TRBD2,TRBV6-5,NA,TRBJ2-1,CASSYGTTSGAYNEQFF,TGTGCCAGCAGTTACGGCACAACTAGCGGGGCTTACAATGAGCAGTTCTTC
TRBD1,TRBV5-1,NA,TRBJ1-3,CASTPGTGLSGNTIYF,TGCGCCAGCACCCCCGGGACAGGGCTCTCTGGAAACACCATATATTTT
NA,TRBV2,NA,TRBJ1-1,CASSLPPAVNTEAFF,TGTGCCAGCAGCTTACCCCCGGCGGTGAACACTGAAGCTTTCTTT
TRBD1,TRBV20-1,few,TRBJ1-3,CSARRQGAGNTIYF,TGCAGTGCTAGGCGACAGGGCGCTGGAAACACCATATATTTT
NA,TRBV6-2/TRBV6-3,many,TRBJ2-5,CASSSLGGGPETQYF,TGTGCCAGCAGTTCCCTAGGAGGGGGCCCAGAGACCCAGTACTTC
TRBD2,TRBV20-1,many,TRBJ2-2,CSADLAGANTGELFF,TGCAGTGCTGATCTAGCGGGCGCGAACACCGGGGAGCTGTTTTTT
TRBD1,TRBV28,many,TRBJ2-7,CASSHPTGGYEQYF,TGTGCCAGCAGCCATCCGACAGGGGGCTACGAGCAGTACTTC
NA,TRBV20-1,few,TRBJ2-5,CSAPMDTTTQETQYF,TGCAGTGCTCCTATGGACACAACAACCCAAGAGACCCAGTACTTC
TRBD2,TRBV19,NA,TRBJ2-1,CASSTRLAVYNEQFF,TGTGCCAGTAGTACCCGACTAGCAGTATACAATGAGCAGTTCTTC
NA,TRBV5-6,many,TRBJ2-5,CASSSPLETQYF,TGTGCCAGCAGCTCCCCGCTGGAGACCCAGTACTTC
NA,TRBV28,many,TRBJ2-6,CASSLYRGAQGANVLTF,TGTGCCAGCAGTTTATATCGGGGGGCGCAGGGGGCCAACGTCCTGACTTTC
NA,TRBV4-1,few,TRBJ2-7,CASSLRETYEQYF,TGCGCCAGCAGCCTCCGGGAGACCTACGAGCAGTACTTC
TRBD1,TRBV25-1,NA,TRBJ2-7,CASQHRGEQYF,TGTGCCAGCCAACACAGGGGCGAGCAGTACTTC
NA,TRBV3-1,few,TRBJ1-2,CASSQGGRNYGYTF,TGTGCCAGCAGCCAAGGTGGCAGAAATTATGGCTACACCTTC
TRBD2,TRBV28,NA,TRBJ2-3,CASSVAGGLSTDTQYF,TGTGCCAGCAGTGTGGCGGGAGGCTTGAGCACAGATACGCAGTATTTT
TRBD2,TRBV20-1,NA,TRBJ2-2,CSASPSSGKAGELFF,TGCAGTGCTAGTCCGTCCAGCGGGAAAGCCGGGGAGCTGTTTTTT
NA,TRBV5-1,few,TRBJ2-5,CASSIMTGPSFNEETQYF,TGCGCCAGCAGCATCATGACAGGACCATCGTTCAATGAAGAGACCCAGTACTTC
NA,TRBV9,NA,TRBJ1-2,CASSVGRDYGYTF,TGTGCCAGCAGCGTCGGCAGAGACTATGGCTACACCTTC
NA,TRBV10-3,many,TRBJ1-6,CAITAGRALGSPLHF,TGTGCCATCACCGCGGGCAGGGCGTTGGGCTCACCCCTCCACTTT
NA,TRBV28,NA,TRBJ2-7,CASSPSDTSYEQYF,TGTGCCAGCTCCCCATCCGACACGTCCTACGAGCAGTACTTC
NA,TRBV6-1,once,TRBJ2-1,CASSHGLRLVNEQFF,TGTGCCAGCAGCCATGGTTTACGCCTGGTCAATGAGCAGTTCTTC
NA,TRBV28,many,TRBJ1-2,CASSFRGSFNYGYTF,TGTGCCAGCAGTTTCCGGGGATCATTTAACTATGGCTACACCTTC
TRBD1,TRBV12-3/TRBV12-4,many,TRBJ1-1,CASSFGRGRETEAFF,TGTGCCAGCAGTTTCGGCAGGGGGCGGGAGACTGAAGCTTTCTTT
NA,TRBV24-1,many,TRBJ1-5,CATSDGPEVPQHF,TGTGCCACCAGTGACGGGCCCGAGGTGCCCCAGCATTTT
NA,TRBV28,many,TRBJ1-5,CASTIGGGNQPQHF,TGTGCCAGCACCATAGGCGGGGGCAATCAGCCCCAGCATTTT
NA,TRBV6-1,few,TRBJ1-5,CASSNTGFQPQHF,TGTGCCAGCAGTAATACAGGGTTTCAGCCCCAGCATTTT
TRBD1,TRBV3-1,many,TRBJ1-1,CASSQRDSGHEAFF,TGTGCCAGCAGCCAGCGGGACAGTGGACATGAAGCTTTCTTT
TRBD1,TRBV20-1,many,TRBJ2-5,CSARGQGGGETQYF,TGCAGTGCCCGGGGACAGGGCGGAGGAGAGACCCAGTACTTC
TRBD1,TRBV5-1,NA,TRBJ2-7,CASSFTGENYEQYF,TGCGCCAGCAGCTTCACAGGGGAGAACTACGAGCAGTACTTC
TRBD2,TRBV20-1,NA,TRBJ2-1,CSARVAGVMYNEQFF,TGCAGTGCTAGGGTAGCGGGAGTAATGTACAATGAGCAGTTCTTC
TRBD2,TRBV12-5,few,TRBJ2-5,CASGLSGTSGRRGETQYF,TGTGCTAGTGGCCTTTCCGGGACTAGCGGGAGAAGGGGCGAGACCCAGTACTTC
NA,TRBV6-5,many,TRBJ1-5,CASSYGQYSNQPQHF,TGTGCCAGCAGTTACGGACAGTATAGCAATCAGCCCCAGCATTTT
NA,TRBV29-1,NA,TRBJ1-2,CSDKDPDGGYTF,TGCAGCGATAAAGACCCCGATGGCGGCTACACCTTC
NA,TRBV10-2,many,TRBJ1-1,CASRFKGRRHNTEAFF,TGCGCCAGCAGGTTTAAGGGAAGACGACACAACACTGAAGCTTTCTTT
NA,TRBV10-3,NA,TRBJ2-2,CAISERLGSGELFF,TGTGCCATCAGTGAGAGGCTTGGTTCCGGGGAGCTGTTTTTT
NA,TRBV29-1,NA,TRBJ2-2,CSVASGFTGELFF,TGCAGCGTTGCTTCAGGGTTCACCGGGGAGCTGTTTTTT
TRBD2,TRBV6-6,NA,TRBJ2-3,CASSYGVAGGADTQYF,TGTGCCAGCAGTTACGGGGTAGCGGGAGGAGCTGATACGCAGTATTTT
NA,TRBV7-3,NA,TRBJ2-1,CASSLTPLGTCGSYNEQFF,TGTGCCAGCAGCTTAACCCCCCTCGGGACTTGCGGCTCCTACAATGAGCAGTTCTTC
NA,TRBV30,NA,TRBJ1-2,CAWSDEKSIYGYTF,TGTGCCTGGAGTGATGAGAAGTCGATTTATGGCTACACCTTC
NA,TRBV2,many,TRBJ1-2,CASSHGPENNYGYTF,TGTGCCAGCAGCCACGGACCAGAGAATAACTATGGCTACACCTTC
TRBD1,TRBV6-9,many,TRBJ1-2,CASSYLDRGGYYGYTF,TGTGCCAGCAGTTATTTGGACAGGGGAGGTTACTATGGCTACACCTTC
NA,TRBV7-9,NA,TRBJ1-6,CASSYDGAVSPLHF,TGTGCCAGCAGCTACGACGGGGCGGTTTCACCCCTCCACTTT
NA,TRBV6-5,many,TRBJ2-7,CASSYIQKSDEQYF,TGTGCCAGCAGTTATATTCAGAAATCCGACGAGCAGTACTTC
NA,TRBV3-1,NA,TRBJ2-7,CASSQGLQSYEQYF,TGTGCCAGCAGCCAGGGGCTACAGTCCTACGAGCAGTACTTC
NA,TRBV24-1,many,TRBJ1-2,CATSSSYGYTF,TGTGCCACCAGTTCGTCTTATGGCTACACCTTC
NA,TRBV12-3/TRBV12-4,many,TRBJ2-7,CASSHGQRYEQYF,TGTGCCAGCAGCCACGGACAGAGGTACGAGCAGTACTTC
NA,TRBV28,many,TRBJ2-5,CASSFPLGQETQYF,TGTGCCAGCAGTTTCCCGCTGGGGCAAGAGACCCAGTACTTC
NA,TRBV18,few,TRBJ2-7,CASSEVRGSYEQYF,TGTGCCAGCTCGGAGGTTAGGGGATCCTACGAGCAGTACTTC
NA,TRBV28,many,TRBJ1-6,CASRAGTDYNSPLHF,TGTGCCAGCAGAGCAGGGACGGATTATAATTCACCCCTCCACTTT
NA,TRBV6-4,many,TRBJ2-2,CASLIGNTGELFF,TGTGCCAGCTTGATCGGAAACACCGGGGAGCTGTTTTTT
TRBD2,TRBV7-3,once,TRBJ2-1,CASSPLGLAGYNEQFF,TGTGCCAGCAGCCCCTTGGGGCTAGCGGGGTACAATGAGCAGTTCTTC
TRBD1,TRBV29-1,many,TRBJ1-1,CSDGTGENTEAFF,TGCAGCGACGGGACAGGTGAGAACACTGAAGCTTTCTTT